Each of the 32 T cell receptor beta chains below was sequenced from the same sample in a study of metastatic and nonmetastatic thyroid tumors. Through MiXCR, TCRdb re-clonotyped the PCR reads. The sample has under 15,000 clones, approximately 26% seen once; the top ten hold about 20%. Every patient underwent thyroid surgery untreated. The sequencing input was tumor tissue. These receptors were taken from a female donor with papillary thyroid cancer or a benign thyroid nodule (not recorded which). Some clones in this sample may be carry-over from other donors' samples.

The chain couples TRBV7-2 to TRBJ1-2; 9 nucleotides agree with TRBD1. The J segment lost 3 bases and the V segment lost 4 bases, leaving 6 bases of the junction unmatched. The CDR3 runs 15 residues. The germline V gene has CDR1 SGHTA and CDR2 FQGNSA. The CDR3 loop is CASSSGQGGYYGYTF. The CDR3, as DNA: TGTGCCAGCAGCTCGGGACAGGGAGGTTACTATGGCTACACCTTC.

CDR3 DNA sequence: TGCAGTGCAAATCGCGGGTCAAACACAGATACGCAGTATTTT. Translation gives CSANRGSNTDTQYF. The chain links TRBV20-1 to TRBJ2-3; perhaps TRBD2 as D (5 bases). The V end lost 6 bases, the J end lost 2 bases, and 15 bases lay between the germline ends. The length of the CDR3 is 14 residues. The germline gives CDR1 DFQATT, CDR2 SNEGSKA (reference sequence).

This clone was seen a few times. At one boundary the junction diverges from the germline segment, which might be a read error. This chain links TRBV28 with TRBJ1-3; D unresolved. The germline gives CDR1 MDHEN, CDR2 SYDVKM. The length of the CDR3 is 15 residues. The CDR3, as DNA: TGTGCCAGCAGTTTTGGGTGGAACTCTGGAGACACCATATATTTT. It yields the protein CASSFGWNSGDTIYF. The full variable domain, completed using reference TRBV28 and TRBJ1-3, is DVKVTQSSRYLVKRTGEKVFLECVQDMDHENMFWYRQDPGLGLRLIYFSYDVKMKEKGDIPEGYSVSREKKERFSLILESASTNQTSMYLCASSFGWNSGDTIYFGEGSWLTVV.

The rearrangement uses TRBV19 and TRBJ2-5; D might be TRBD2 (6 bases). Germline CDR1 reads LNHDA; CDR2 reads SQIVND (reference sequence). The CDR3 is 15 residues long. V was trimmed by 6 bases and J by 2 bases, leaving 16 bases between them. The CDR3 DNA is TGTGCCAGTAGCGCGGCCGGCGGGGCACAAGAGACCCAGTACTTC. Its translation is CASSAAGGAQETQYF.

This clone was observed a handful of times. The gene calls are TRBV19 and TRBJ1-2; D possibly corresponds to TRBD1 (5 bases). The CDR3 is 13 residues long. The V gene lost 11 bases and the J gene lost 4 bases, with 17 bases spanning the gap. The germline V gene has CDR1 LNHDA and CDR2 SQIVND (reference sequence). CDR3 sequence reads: CAGNPTGVYGYTF. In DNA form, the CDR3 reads TGTGCCGGTAACCCAACAGGAGTCTATGGCTACACCTTC.

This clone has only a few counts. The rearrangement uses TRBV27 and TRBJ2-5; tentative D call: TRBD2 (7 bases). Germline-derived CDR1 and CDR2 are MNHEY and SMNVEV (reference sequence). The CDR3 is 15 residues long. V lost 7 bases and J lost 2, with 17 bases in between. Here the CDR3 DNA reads TGTGCCAGCACCTTAGGGGGGGCGGGGCAAGAGACCCAGTACTTC. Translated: CASTLGGAGQETQYF.

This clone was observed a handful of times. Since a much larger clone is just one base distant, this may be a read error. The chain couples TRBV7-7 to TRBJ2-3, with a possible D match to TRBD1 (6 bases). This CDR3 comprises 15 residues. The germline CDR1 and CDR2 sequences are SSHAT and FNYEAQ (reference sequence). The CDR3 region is CASSPGTWGTDTQYF. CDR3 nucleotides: TGTGCTAGCAGCCCCGGGACATGGGGCACAGATACGCAGTATTTT.

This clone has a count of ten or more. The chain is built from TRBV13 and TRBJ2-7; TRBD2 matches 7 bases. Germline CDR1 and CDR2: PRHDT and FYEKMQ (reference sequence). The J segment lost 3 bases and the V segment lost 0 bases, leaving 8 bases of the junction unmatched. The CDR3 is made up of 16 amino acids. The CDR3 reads CASSLGPGRGNYEQYF. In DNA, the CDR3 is TGTGCCAGCAGCTTAGGCCCCGGGCGGGGGAACTACGAGCAGTACTTC.

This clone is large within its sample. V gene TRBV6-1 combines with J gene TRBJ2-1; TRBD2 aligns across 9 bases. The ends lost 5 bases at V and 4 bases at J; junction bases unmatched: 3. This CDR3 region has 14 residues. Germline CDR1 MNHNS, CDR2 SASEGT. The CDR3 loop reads CASSFSGGYNEQFF. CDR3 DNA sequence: TGTGCCAGCAGTTTTAGCGGGGGTTACAATGAGCAGTTCTTC.

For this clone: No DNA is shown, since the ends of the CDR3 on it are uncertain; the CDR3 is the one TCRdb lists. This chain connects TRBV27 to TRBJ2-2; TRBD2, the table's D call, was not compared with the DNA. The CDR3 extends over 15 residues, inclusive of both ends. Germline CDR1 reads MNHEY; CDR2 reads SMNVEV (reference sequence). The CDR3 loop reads CASSSSGLNTGELFF.

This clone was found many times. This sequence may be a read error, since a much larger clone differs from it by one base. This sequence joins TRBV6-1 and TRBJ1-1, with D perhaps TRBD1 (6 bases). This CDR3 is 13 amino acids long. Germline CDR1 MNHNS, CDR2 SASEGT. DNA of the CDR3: TGTACCAGCAGTGAGGGGGTATACACTGAAGCTTTCTTT. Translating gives CTSSEGVYTEAFF.

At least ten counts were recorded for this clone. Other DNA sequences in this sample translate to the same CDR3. The CDR3 spells CASSPRADNEKLFF. The DNA for the CDR3 is TGTGCCAGCAGTCCTCGGGCCGATAATGAAAAACTGTTTTTT. J is TRBJ1-4 and V is TRBV27; D call uncertain. The CDR3 spans 14 residues. Germline V gives CDR1 MNHEY, CDR2 SMNVEV (reference sequence). V was pared by 5 bases and J by 4 bases, with 11 bases between.

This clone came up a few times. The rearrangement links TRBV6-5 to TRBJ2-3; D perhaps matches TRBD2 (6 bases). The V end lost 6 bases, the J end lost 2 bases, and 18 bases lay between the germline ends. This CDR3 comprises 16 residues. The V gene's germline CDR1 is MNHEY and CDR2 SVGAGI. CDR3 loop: CASRPRLVGNTDTQYF. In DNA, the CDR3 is TGTGCCAGCAGGCCAAGACTAGTGGGAAACACAGATACGCAGTATTTT.

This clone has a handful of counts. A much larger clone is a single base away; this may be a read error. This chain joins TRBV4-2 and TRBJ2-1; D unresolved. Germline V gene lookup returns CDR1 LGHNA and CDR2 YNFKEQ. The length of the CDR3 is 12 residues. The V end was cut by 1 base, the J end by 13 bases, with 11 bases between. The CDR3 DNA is TGTGCCAGCAGCCAAGTTAGGGCAGATCAGTTCTTC. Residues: CASSQVRADQFF.

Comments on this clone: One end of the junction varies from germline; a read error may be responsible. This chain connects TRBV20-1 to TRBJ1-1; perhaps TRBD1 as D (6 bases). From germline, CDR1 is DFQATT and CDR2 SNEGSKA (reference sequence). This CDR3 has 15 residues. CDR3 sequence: CSARDLDRQSTEAFF. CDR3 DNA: TGCAGTGCTAGAGATTTGGACAGACAGAGCACTGAAGCTTTCTTC.

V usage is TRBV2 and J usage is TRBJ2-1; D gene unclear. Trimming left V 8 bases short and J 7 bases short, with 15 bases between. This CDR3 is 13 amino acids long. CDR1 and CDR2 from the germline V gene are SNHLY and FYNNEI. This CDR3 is CASSPPGRNEQFF. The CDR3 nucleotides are TGTGCCAGCTCTCCACCAGGTCGAAATGAGCAGTTCTTC.

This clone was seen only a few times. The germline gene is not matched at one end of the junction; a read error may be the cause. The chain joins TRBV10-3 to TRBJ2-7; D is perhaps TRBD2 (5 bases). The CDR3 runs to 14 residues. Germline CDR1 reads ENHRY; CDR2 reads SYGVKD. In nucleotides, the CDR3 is TGTGCCACCAGTGGCGGGCAGTGCTCCTACGAGCAGTACTTC. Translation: CATSGGQCSYEQYF.

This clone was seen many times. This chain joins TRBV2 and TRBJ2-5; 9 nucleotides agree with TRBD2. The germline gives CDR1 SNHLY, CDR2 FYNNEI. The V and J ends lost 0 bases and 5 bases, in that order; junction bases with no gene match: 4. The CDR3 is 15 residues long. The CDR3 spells CASSEAAGGRETQYF. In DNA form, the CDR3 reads TGTGCCAGCAGTGAAGCTGCGGGGGGGCGCGAGACCCAGTACTTC.

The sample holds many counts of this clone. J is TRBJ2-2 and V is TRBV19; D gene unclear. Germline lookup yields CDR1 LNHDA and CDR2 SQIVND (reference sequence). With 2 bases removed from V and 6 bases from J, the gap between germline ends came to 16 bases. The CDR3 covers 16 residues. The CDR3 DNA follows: TGTGCCAGTAGTATAAGGCAGCCCGTAGGAGCCGGGGAGCTGTTTTTT. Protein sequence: CASSIRQPVGAGELFF.

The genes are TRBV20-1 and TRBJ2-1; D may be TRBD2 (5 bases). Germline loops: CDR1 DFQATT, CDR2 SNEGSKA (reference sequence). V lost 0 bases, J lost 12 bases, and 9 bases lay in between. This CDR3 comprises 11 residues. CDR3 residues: CSARDGRGQFF. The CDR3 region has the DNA TGCAGTGCTAGAGACGGACGGGGGCAGTTCTTC.

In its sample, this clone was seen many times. CDR3 amino acids: CASSMGTVTGELFF. The CDR3 bases are TGCGCCAGCAGCATGGGGACGGTCACCGGGGAGCTGTTTTTT. The rearrangement links TRBV5-1 to TRBJ2-2, with D perhaps assigned TRBD1 or TRBD2 (5 bases each). The CDR3 is 14 residues long. Trimming took off 4 bases at V and 4 bases at J, with 11 bases between the two ends. From germline, CDR1 is SGHRS and CDR2 YFSETQ.

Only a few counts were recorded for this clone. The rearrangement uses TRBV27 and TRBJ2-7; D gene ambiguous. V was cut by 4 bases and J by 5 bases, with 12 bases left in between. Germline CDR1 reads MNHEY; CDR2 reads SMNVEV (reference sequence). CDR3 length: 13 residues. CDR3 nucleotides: TGTGCCAGCAGTTCGGACCCCTTCGACGAGCAGTACGTC. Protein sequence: CASSSDPFDEQYV.

CDR3 amino acids: CASSLDGAGDTQYF. The CDR3 bases are TGTGCCAGCAGCTTAGATGGGGCAGGAGATACGCAGTATTTT. This chain joins TRBV11-2 and TRBJ2-3; D is perhaps TRBD1 (5 bases). CDR3 size: 14 residues. Looked up from germline, CDR1 is SGHAT and CDR2 is FQNNGV. V was trimmed by 0 bases and J by 5 bases, leaving 9 bases between them.

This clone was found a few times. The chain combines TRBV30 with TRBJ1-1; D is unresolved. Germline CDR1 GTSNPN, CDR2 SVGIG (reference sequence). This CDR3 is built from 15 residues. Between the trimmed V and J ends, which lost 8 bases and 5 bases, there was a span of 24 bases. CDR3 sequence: CARELGSCMGTEAFF. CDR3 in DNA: TGTGCCCGAGAGTTGGGATCCTGCATGGGTACTGAAGCTTTCTTT.

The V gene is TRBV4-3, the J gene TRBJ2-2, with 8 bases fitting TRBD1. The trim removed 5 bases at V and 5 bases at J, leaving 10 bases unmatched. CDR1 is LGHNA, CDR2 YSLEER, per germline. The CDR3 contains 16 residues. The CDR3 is CASSSRQGSGTGELFF. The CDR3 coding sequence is TGCGCCAGCAGCTCACGACAGGGGTCGGGTACCGGGGAGCTGTTTTTT.

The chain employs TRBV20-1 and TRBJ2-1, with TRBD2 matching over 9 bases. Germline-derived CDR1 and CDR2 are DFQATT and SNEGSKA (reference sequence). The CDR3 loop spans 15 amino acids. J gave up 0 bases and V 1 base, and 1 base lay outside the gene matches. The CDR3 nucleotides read TGCAGTGCTAGAGGACTAGCGGACTCCTACAATGAGCAGTTCTTC. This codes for CSARGLADSYNEQFF.

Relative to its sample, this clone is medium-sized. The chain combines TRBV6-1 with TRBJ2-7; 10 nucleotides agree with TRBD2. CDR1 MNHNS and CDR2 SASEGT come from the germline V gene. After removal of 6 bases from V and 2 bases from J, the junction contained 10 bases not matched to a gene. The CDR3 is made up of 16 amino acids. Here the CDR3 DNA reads TGTGCCAGCAGCTCGCCAGCGGGAGGGCCCACCTACGAGCAGTACTTC. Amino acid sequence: CASSSPAGGPTYEQYF.

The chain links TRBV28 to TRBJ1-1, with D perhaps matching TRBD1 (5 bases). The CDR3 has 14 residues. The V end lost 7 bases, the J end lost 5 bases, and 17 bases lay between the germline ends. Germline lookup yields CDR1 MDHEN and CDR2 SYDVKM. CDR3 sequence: CASNSLPRGTEAFF. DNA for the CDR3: TGTGCCAGCAATTCTCTCCCAAGGGGTACTGAAGCTTTCTTT. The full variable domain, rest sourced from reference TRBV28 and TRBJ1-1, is DVKVTQSSRYLVKRTGEKVFLECVQDMDHENMFWYRQDPGLGLRLIYFSYDVKMKEKGDIPEGYSVSREKKERFSLILESASTNQTSMYLCASNSLPRGTEAFFGQGTRLTVV.

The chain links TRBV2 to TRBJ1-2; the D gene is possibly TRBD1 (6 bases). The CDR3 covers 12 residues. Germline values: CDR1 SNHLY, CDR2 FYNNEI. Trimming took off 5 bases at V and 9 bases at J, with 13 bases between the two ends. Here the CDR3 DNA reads TGTGCCAGCAGTTTGGGGGGCGCTTGCTACACCTTC. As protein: CASSLGGACYTF.

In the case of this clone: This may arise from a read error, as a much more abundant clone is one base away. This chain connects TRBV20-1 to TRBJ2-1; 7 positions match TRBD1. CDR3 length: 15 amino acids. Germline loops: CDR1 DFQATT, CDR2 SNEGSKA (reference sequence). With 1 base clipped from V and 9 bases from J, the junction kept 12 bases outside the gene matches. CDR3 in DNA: TGCAGTGCTAGAGCTCCTTACAGGGACAGTGGTGAGCAGTTCTTC. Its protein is CSARAPYRDSGEQFF.

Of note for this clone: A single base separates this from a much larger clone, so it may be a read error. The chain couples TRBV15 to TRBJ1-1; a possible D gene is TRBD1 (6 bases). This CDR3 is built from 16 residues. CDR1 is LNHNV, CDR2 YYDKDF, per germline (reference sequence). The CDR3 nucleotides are TGTGCCACCAGCCCTTTTAAGGGGGAGATGAACACTGAAGCTCTCTTT. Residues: CATSPFKGEMNTEALF.

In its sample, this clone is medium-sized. The CDR3 region is CASSPPLPGKETQYF. CDR3 DNA: TGTGCCAGCAGTCCCCCCCTCCCAGGGAAAGAGACCCAGTACTTC. This chain joins TRBV28 and TRBJ2-5; D perhaps matches TRBD1 (5 bases). Trimming took off 5 bases at V and 3 bases at J, with 16 bases between the two ends. Germline V lookup: CDR1 MDHEN, CDR2 SYDVKM. The CDR3 is 15 residues long.